A single sample is the source of the 6 T cell receptor beta chains below, sequenced in a study (dated by TCRdb to 2013 to 2016). Library preparation employed 5' RACE. TCRdb names Illumina MiSeq as the instrument used. TCRdb took the public reads, trimmed them with fastp at Q25, ran MiXCR for clone calling and kept in-frame beta chains. Each CDR3 protein appears once, grouped with its most common genes and DNA. Counted in this sample were about 8,900 distinct CDR3 sequences; roughly a quarter of them appeared once. In total, the top ten clones hold 4% to 5.5% of the sample. The sequenced sample was naive CD4+ T cells sorted from a lymph node. Read against the paper, the sample's cell subset or site label means: naive CD4+ T cells, CD4+CD45RA+CD25-. The source of these receptors is a female donor with breast cancer.

This clonotype was seen a handful of times. Just one base apart from a much larger clone, this may be a read error. The chain couples TRBV20-1 to TRBJ1-1, with D uncertain. This CDR3 has 12 amino acids. Germline assignment: CDR1 DFQATT and CDR2 SNEGSKA (reference sequence). Trimming cost V 5 bases and J 1 base, with 8 bases left between them. CDR3 nucleotide sequence: TGCAGTGCTTTAAACGAGAACACTGAAGCTTTCTTT. Translation: CSALNENTEAFF.

With regard to this clonotype: No conserved phenylalanine or tryptophan is present at the end of the CDR3, so a read error is the likely explanation. This chain joins TRBV18 and TRBJ1-4, with 7 bases aligning to TRBD1. The length of the CDR3 is 13 residues. V was clipped by 3 bases and J by 7 bases; unmatched bases: 2. Germline V lookup: CDR1 KGHSH, CDR2 LQKENI. The CDR3 DNA is TGTGCCAGCTCACCCTGGGACAGTGAAAAACTGTTTGTT. This encodes CASSPWDSEKLFV.

There are many counts of this clonotype. A read error is possible here, since a much larger clone lies one base away. The chain has TRBV5-1 and TRBJ2-1; 7 nucleotides align to TRBD2. CDR1 is SGHRS, CDR2 YFSETQ, per germline. V lost 0 bases and J lost 1; bases outside the gene matches: 4. This CDR3 spans 16 amino acids. CDR3 residues: CASSLVGRGSYNEQFF. The CDR3 coding sequence is TGCGCCAGCAGCTTGGTGGGGAGGGGATCCTACAATGAGCAGTTCTTC.

Many counts were recorded for this clonotype. The chain recombines TRBV20-1 with TRBJ2-1; 13 bases align to TRBD2. Germline V gives CDR1 DFQATT, CDR2 SNEGSKA (reference sequence). The CDR3 loop spans 17 amino acids. V was clipped by 0 bases and J by 3 bases; unmatched bases: 5. The CDR3 loop reads CSARDGRTSGSYNEQFF. CDR3 nucleotides: TGCAGTGCTAGAGATGGAAGGACTAGCGGGAGCTACAATGAGCAGTTCTTC.

With respect to this clonotype: One base away lies a much larger clone, so this may be a sequencing read error. The chain recombines TRBV20-1 with TRBJ2-7; 12 nucleotides align to TRBD2. Per the germline V gene, CDR1 is DFQATT and CDR2 is SNEGSKA (reference sequence). This CDR3 region has 19 residues. In DNA form, the CDR3 reads TGCAGAGCTATTCCCACCCCGGGGACTAGCGGGTCGCACTCCTACGAGCAGTACTTC. Translating it yields CRAIPTPGTSGSHSYEQYF.

The chain is built from TRBV20-1 and TRBJ1-1; D call uncertain. V lost 1 base and J 5 bases, leaving 11 bases between the germline ends. Germline V gene data show CDR1 as DFQATT and CDR2 as SNEGSKA (reference sequence). The CDR3 is made up of 13 amino acids. The CDR3: CSARGRGRTEAFF. The CDR3, as DNA: TGCAGTGCTAGAGGTCGAGGGCGAACTGAAGCTTTCTTT.